This T cell receptor beta chain was retrieved from a study of Ad26.COV2.S vaccination and SARS-CoV-2 variants. Study details: Intramuscularly, Ad26.COV2.S was given either once or twice, 56 days apart.

CDR1 and CDR2 (germline): KGHSH, LQKENI. There are 14 residues in the CDR3. V lost 2 bases to trimming and J lost 5 bases; unmatched junction nucleotides: 3. Treatment of the sample: roughly 18 received Ad26.COV2.S at low or high dose, single or two shots; about 5 received placebo; per-sample allocation not given. Specimens were obtained on day 63 following the first vaccine or placebo injection. Study conclusions and caveats: There was a possibility that the TCR breadth and depth analyses underestimated total T cell responses. Vaccine and placebo recipients had comparable breadth of non-spike TCRs. Participants in the vaccine arm had higher spike-specific TCR breadth; placebo recipients had lower.

Produced via immunoSEQ multiplex PCR; TCRdb's table is partial and in-frame only. The sample has 410,000 or so clones; around 93% are singletons. This clone was detected only once. No antigen is known for it. Other DNA sequences within the sample encode an identical CDR3. The TCR was taken from a person between 18 and 60 years old who received the Ad26.COV2.S COVID-19 vaccine or a placebo. The sample here was peripheral blood, taken in a trial of Ad26.COV2.S vaccine versus placebo. V and J are TRBV18 and TRBJ1-1, with 9 bases aligning to TRBD1. The CDR3 region has the DNA TGTGCCAGCTCACCATTGGACAGGGGAACTGAAGCTTTCTTT. It specifies CASSPLDRGTEAFF.